Included here is one T cell receptor beta chain sequence, with context. What it recognizes is unknown. The data originate from a study of cytomegalovirus exposure and HLA in healthy donors. TCRdb keeps only in-frame clones here, not all; method: immunoSEQ multiplex PCR. The table includes approximately 270,000 clones, less than 90% detected once. The germline V gene encodes CDR1 SGHNT and CDR2 YENEEA. The V gene end was trimmed by 5 bases and the J gene end by 7 bases; junction bases not matched to a gene: 10. The CDR3 contains 15 residues. Findings of the study overall: TCR sequences were mostly rare, though some public TCRs occurred in many donors. In vitro, a few CMV-associated chains proved specific for CMV antigens.

The donors belonged to the approximately 120-subject validation cohort, separate from the roughly 700-subject first cohort. V and J are TRBV11-3 and TRBJ2-1; 8 bases are a match to TRBD2. This clonotype originated in a man aged 18 to 29 in good health and CMV-seropositive. Specimen: PBMCs. The DNA for the CDR3 is TGTGCCAGCAGCCTAATTGCGGGGGGTTTGAATGAGCAGTTCTTC. This translates into CASSLIAGGLNEQFF.